This is a list of T cell receptor beta chains from one sample in a study of T cells in Graves' hyperthyroidism and ophthalmopathy. From the multiplex PCR reads, TCRdb called clonotypes with MiXCR, one entry per CDR3 protein. The repertoire holds roughly 800,000 distinct CDR3 sequences, about 38% seen once, with approximately 10% in the top ten. Sequencing was performed on blood. These receptors were collected from a man aged 18 to 30 with Graves' hyperthyroidism. The CDR3 runs from the conserved cysteine through the conserved F or W. Each record gives: V gene, CDR3 protein.

v_gene: TRBV27; CDR3aa: CASSLSGDGYTF
v_gene: TRBV4-3; CDR3aa: CASSQEVGTNEAFF
v_gene: TRBV29-1; CDR3aa: CSSRGQGLGSTDTQYF
v_gene: TRBV7-2; CDR3aa: CASSLKGAYEQYF
v_gene: TRBV20-1; CDR3aa: CSATLREYSYEQYF
v_gene: TRBV7-3; CDR3aa: CASSAGPELPGELFF
v_gene: TRBV15; CDR3aa: CTTSRPGGAEKLFF
v_gene: TRBV7-2; CDR3aa: CASSLLGINSPLHF
v_gene: TRBV5-1; CDR3aa: CASSLPGAGNTGELFF
v_gene: TRBV2; CDR3aa: CASSEGTGTGELFF
v_gene: TRBV9; CDR3aa: CASSQAEDEQYF
v_gene: TRBV15; CDR3aa: CVTSSQGLSGANVLTF
v_gene: TRBV19; CDR3aa: CASSRAGSSGEETQYF
v_gene: TRBV7-9; CDR3aa: CASSLAGTAEAFF
v_gene: TRBV12-3/TRBV12-4; CDR3aa: CASSPGTATGTQYF
v_gene: TRBV19; CDR3aa: CASSIALGNQPQHF
v_gene: TRBV11-2; CDR3aa: CASSSRQGGEAFF
v_gene: TRBV2; CDR3aa: CASTGQEPLGTQYF
v_gene: TRBV2; CDR3aa: CASSTGQGDTGELFF
v_gene: TRBV20-1; CDR3aa: CSARYRGLFF
v_gene: TRBV9; CDR3aa: CASSPTGGSYYGYTF
v_gene: TRBV29-1; CDR3aa: CSVGPPGELFF